This T cell receptor beta chain was identified in a study of cytomegalovirus exposure and HLA in healthy donors. PCR involved 60 Vbeta and 13 Jbeta primers. Original methodology: Later reanalysis found 70 million to 95 million unique TCR beta chains, about 10 million of them shared. Assay: immunoSEQ multiplex PCR; the TCRdb copy retains only in-frame clones and omits some. Clone size and V and J calls were adopted from that table, with D and trimming inferred from the DNA. Found here are about 120,000 clones, around 77% of them singletons; the top ten hold about 4.9%. This clone was observed a few times. Germline CDR1 is SGHNT and CDR2 is YYREEE (reference sequence). The V segment lost 1 base and the J segment 0 bases; nucleotides outside the gene matches: 3. The CDR3 sequence is 17 residues long.

Sequencing input: PBMCs. This rearrangement joins TRBV5-4 to TRBJ2-2, with 10 bases identical to TRBD1. This clonotype was sampled from a man aged 50-60 years in good health and CMV-seropositive. Here the CDR3 DNA reads TGTGCCAGCAGCTTGCGGACAGGGGGTACGAACACCGGGGAGCTGTTTTTT. It yields the protein CASSLRTGGTNTGELFF.